The sequence of this TCR beta chain was determined in a study of CD8 T cells in ankylosing spondylitis. CDR1 is SGHRS, CDR2 YFSETQ, per germline. V lost 4 bases, J lost 5 bases, and 16 bases lay in between. The CDR3 sequence is 15 residues long. This clonotype was detected a few times. Antigen unknown. Each TCR beta library was made by quantitative 5'-RACE that incorporated molecular barcodes. TCRdb re-analysed the 5' RACE reads in MiXCR, keeping a single row per CDR3 protein. The data contain 400,000 or so distinct CDR3 sequences, roughly 27% of them seen just once; the ten biggest clones take up about 1%. Points from the study as a whole: A number of the motif variants had already been described in reactive arthritis synovial fluid and blood. CD8+ by phenotype, disease-linked clones were relatively rare in peripheral blood. Reportedly, disease-linked clones are significantly enriched in ankylosing spondylitis patients' matched synovial fluid. In ankylosing spondylitis blood, a motif of seven to nine highly homologous TCR beta variants appeared characteristic.

The clonotype comes from a male donor with ankylosing spondylitis. What was sequenced was blood, either unsorted or a sorted T cell fraction (not recorded which). The chain joins TRBV5-1 to TRBJ1-5; D gene uncertain. The CDR3 coding sequence is TGCGCCAGCAGCCCCCGGGATGCGAGGTATCAGCCCCAGCATTTT. This gives the protein CASSPRDARYQPQHF. The full variable domain, its missing parts supplied by reference TRBV5-1 and TRBJ1-5, is KAGVTQTPRYLIKTRGQQVTLSCSPISGHRSVSWYQQTPGQGLQFLFEYFSETQRNKGNFPGRFSGRQFSNSRSEMNVSTLELGDSALYLCASSPRDARYQPQHFGDGTRLSIL.